This is a list of T cell receptor beta chains from one sample in a study of T cells in Graves' hyperthyroidism and ophthalmopathy. Using its own MiXCR run on the multiplex PCR reads, TCRdb lists one record per CDR3 protein. Counted here are about 640,000 distinct CDR3 sequences, less than 25% occurring once; the ten biggest clones make up 34%. The sample consisted of blood. These receptors were collected from a man under 40 with Graves' ophthalmopathy. CDR3s include the opening cysteine and the closing phenylalanine or tryptophan. Fields, in order: clone size, D gene, J gene, V gene, CDR3 DNA, CDR3 protein. The D gene is left open where the match is weak. Clone size is stated in some rows and not others, as once, few, many or a class when expanded.

clone_size: few
d_call: TRBD2
j_call: TRBJ2-3
v_call: TRBV6-9
cdr3_nt: TGTGCCAGCAGTTGGGGACCCAGCGGGGGAGAAGATACGCAGTATTTT
cdr3_aa: CASSWGPSGGEDTQYF

clone_size: -
d_call: -
j_call: TRBJ2-7
v_call: TRBV20-1
cdr3_nt: TGCAGTGCTAACCCTTCGGGGAACGAGCAGTACTTC
cdr3_aa: CSANPSGNEQYF

clone_size: many
d_call: -
j_call: TRBJ2-7
v_call: TRBV30
cdr3_nt: TGTGCCTGGAGTGGAGACGTACCCACCCCGGGGGAGCAGTACTTC
cdr3_aa: CAWSGDVPTPGEQYF

clone_size: few
d_call: -
j_call: TRBJ1-1
v_call: TRBV29-1
cdr3_nt: TGCAGCGTTGGAGACAGGCCAAAAGCTTTCTTT
cdr3_aa: CSVGDRPKAFF

clone_size: -
d_call: -
j_call: TRBJ2-1
v_call: TRBV4-3
cdr3_nt: TGCGCCAGCAGCCGCGACTCGTTCGGGTCTTACAATGAGCAGTTCTTC
cdr3_aa: CASSRDSFGSYNEQFF

clone_size: -
d_call: TRBD1
j_call: TRBJ2-7
v_call: TRBV10-1
cdr3_nt: TGCGCCAGCAGTGAGAATGGACAGGGGGCCTACGAGCAGTACTTC
cdr3_aa: CASSENGQGAYEQYF

clone_size: -
d_call: TRBD2
j_call: TRBJ2-1
v_call: TRBV20-1
cdr3_nt: TGCAGTGCTCGAAGACTAGCGGGAGGTAACTACAATGAGCAGTTCTTC
cdr3_aa: CSARRLAGGNYNEQFF

clone_size: -
d_call: TRBD2
j_call: TRBJ2-1
v_call: TRBV20-1
cdr3_nt: TGCAGTGCTAGAGACCCTACCCCGGGACTAGCTTCCGATGAGCAGTTCTTC
cdr3_aa: CSARDPTPGLASDEQFF

clone_size: few
d_call: -
j_call: TRBJ2-5
v_call: TRBV6-2/TRBV6-3
cdr3_nt: TGTGCCAGCAGTTACTTCCCAGTCCAAGAGACCCAGTACTTC
cdr3_aa: CASSYFPVQETQYF

clone_size: -
d_call: -
j_call: TRBJ2-1
v_call: TRBV18
cdr3_nt: TGTGTCAGCTCACCAACGACTATCAGCGATGAGCAGTTCTTC
cdr3_aa: CVSSPTTISDEQFF

clone_size: many
d_call: -
j_call: TRBJ1-1
v_call: TRBV30
cdr3_nt: TGTGCCTGGAGGCTGGAGGCCGAAGCTTTCTTT
cdr3_aa: CAWRLEAEAFF

clone_size: many
d_call: -
j_call: TRBJ1-1
v_call: TRBV2
cdr3_nt: TGTGCCAGCGTACAGGATTCGAACACTGAAGCTTTCTTT
cdr3_aa: CASVQDSNTEAFF

clone_size: many
d_call: -
j_call: TRBJ2-4
v_call: TRBV28
cdr3_nt: TGTGCCAGCAGTTTAAGGGGAGGCGACAACATTCAGTACTTC
cdr3_aa: CASSLRGGDNIQYF

clone_size: many
d_call: TRBD2
j_call: TRBJ2-7
v_call: TRBV7-2
cdr3_nt: TGTGCCAGCAGAAAGATGAGCGGGGCCCAATCTGGGGAGCAGTACTTC
cdr3_aa: CASRKMSGAQSGEQYF

clone_size: many
d_call: TRBD2
j_call: TRBJ2-3
v_call: TRBV2
cdr3_nt: TGTGCCAGCACTGGGCGGGGGAACACAGATACGCAGTATTTT
cdr3_aa: CASTGRGNTDTQYF

clone_size: many
d_call: -
j_call: TRBJ1-2
v_call: TRBV7-9
cdr3_nt: TGTGCCAGCAGCTTAGAGGGGTGGACGGCCAACTATGGCTACACCTTC
cdr3_aa: CASSLEGWTANYGYTF

clone_size: many
d_call: -
j_call: TRBJ1-1
v_call: TRBV7-9
cdr3_nt: TGTGCCAGCAGCTCCGAGGGGAGCACTGAAGCTTTCTTT
cdr3_aa: CASSSEGSTEAFF

clone_size: many
d_call: -
j_call: TRBJ1-6
v_call: TRBV27
cdr3_nt: TGTGCCAGCAGTTCAGGTGGGGGGTATTCACCCCTCCACTTT
cdr3_aa: CASSSGGGYSPLHF

clone_size: -
d_call: TRBD2
j_call: TRBJ2-5
v_call: TRBV12-3/TRBV12-4
cdr3_nt: TGTGCCAGCAGTCTCGCCCGGGCGGGAGGGCCAGAGACCCAGTACTTC
cdr3_aa: CASSLARAGGPETQYF

clone_size: few
d_call: -
j_call: TRBJ2-2
v_call: TRBV5-1
cdr3_nt: TGCGCCAGCAGCCTCGGGGGCTGGCAGAACACCGGGGAGCTGTTTTTT
cdr3_aa: CASSLGGWQNTGELFF

clone_size: -
d_call: -
j_call: TRBJ2-1
v_call: TRBV11-1
cdr3_nt: TGTGCCAGCACCGAGAGCGATGAGCAGTTCTTC
cdr3_aa: CASTESDEQFF

clone_size: -
d_call: -
j_call: TRBJ2-7
v_call: TRBV20-1
cdr3_nt: TGCAGTGCTAGAGGGGACTCTAGCGCGAGCTCCTACGAGCAGTACTTC
cdr3_aa: CSARGDSSASSYEQYF

clone_size: many
d_call: -
j_call: TRBJ2-7
v_call: TRBV3-1
cdr3_nt: TGTGCCAGCAGCCAAGATGCATCCTACGAGCAGTACTTC
cdr3_aa: CASSQDASYEQYF

clone_size: many
d_call: -
j_call: TRBJ2-7
v_call: TRBV11-2
cdr3_nt: TGTGCCAGCAGCCCGAGGACGGTCCTGGTTCCCTACGAGCAGTACTTC
cdr3_aa: CASSPRTVLVPYEQYF

clone_size: few
d_call: -
j_call: TRBJ2-2
v_call: TRBV6-1
cdr3_nt: TGTGCCAGCGGAGGGCTAAGGGGTCCGAACACCGGGGAGCTGTTTTTT
cdr3_aa: CASGGLRGPNTGELFF

clone_size: -
d_call: -
j_call: TRBJ1-5
v_call: TRBV30
cdr3_nt: TGTGCCTGGTCCAACCGAGATCAGCCCCAGCATTTT
cdr3_aa: CAWSNRDQPQHF